This T cell receptor beta chain was captured by sequencing in a study of T cell responses to AZD1222 COVID-19 vaccine. For this clone: Its antigen is unknown.

Germline V gene sequence: CDR1 MDHEN, CDR2 SYDVKM. The CDR3 has 14 residues. After removal of 1 base from V and 4 bases from J, the junction contained 2 bases not matched to a gene. Produced via immunoSEQ multiplex PCR; TCRdb's table is partial and in-frame only. The data show some 130,000 clones, 85% to 95% seen once. Points from the study as a whole: Repertoires were collected only later (after the peak T cell response had occurred).

The receptor's source is an adult in good health. This sequence joins TRBV28 and TRBJ2-3; TRBD1 aligns across 7 bases. This specimen consisted of peripheral blood, obtained on day 0 of AZD1222 vaccination. CDR3 bases: TGTGCCAGCAGTTTATTGGACAGGCCAGATACGCAGTATTTT. The encoded protein is CASSLLDRPDTQYF.